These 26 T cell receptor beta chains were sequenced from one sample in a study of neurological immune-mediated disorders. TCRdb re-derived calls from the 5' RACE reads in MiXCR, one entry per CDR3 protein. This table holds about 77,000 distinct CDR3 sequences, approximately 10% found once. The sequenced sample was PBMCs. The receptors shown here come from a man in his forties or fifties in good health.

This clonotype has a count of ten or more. The CDR3 DNA follows: TGTGCCAGCACCTCCGGGGGTCCTCTGAACACTGAAGCTTTCTTT. It encodes CASTSGGPLNTEAFF. The V call is TRBV7-2, the J call TRBJ1-1, with a possible D match to TRBD1 (5 bases). Germline lookup yields CDR1 SGHTA and CDR2 FQGNSA. The CDR3 extends over 15 amino acids. V was trimmed by 7 bases and J by 0 bases, leaving 15 bases between them.

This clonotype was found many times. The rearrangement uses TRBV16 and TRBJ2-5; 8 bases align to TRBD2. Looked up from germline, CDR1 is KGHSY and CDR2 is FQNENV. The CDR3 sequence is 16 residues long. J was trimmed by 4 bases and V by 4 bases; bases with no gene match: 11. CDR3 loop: CASSLRGAIERETQYF. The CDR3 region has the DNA TGTGCCAGCAGCCTGCGGGGGGCTATTGAGAGAGAGACCCAGTACTTC.

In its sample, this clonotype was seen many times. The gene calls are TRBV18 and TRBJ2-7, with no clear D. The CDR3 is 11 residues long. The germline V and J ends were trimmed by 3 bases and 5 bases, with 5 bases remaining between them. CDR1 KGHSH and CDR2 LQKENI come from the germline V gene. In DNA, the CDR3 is TGTGCCAGCTCACCTCGCGACGAGCAGTACTTC. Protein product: CASSPRDEQYF.

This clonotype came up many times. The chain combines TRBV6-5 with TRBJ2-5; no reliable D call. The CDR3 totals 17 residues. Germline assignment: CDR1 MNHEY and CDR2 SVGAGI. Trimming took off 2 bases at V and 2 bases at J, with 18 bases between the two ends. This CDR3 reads CASSYNEAGIQQETQYF. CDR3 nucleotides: TGTGCCAGCAGTTACAACGAGGCAGGAATCCAGCAAGAGACCCAGTACTTC.

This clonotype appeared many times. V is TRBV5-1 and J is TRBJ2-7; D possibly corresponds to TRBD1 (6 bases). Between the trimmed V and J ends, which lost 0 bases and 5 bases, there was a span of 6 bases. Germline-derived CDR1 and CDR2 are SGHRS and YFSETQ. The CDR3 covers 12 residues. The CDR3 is CASSLGGHEQYF. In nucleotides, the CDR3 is TGCGCCAGCAGCTTGGGGGGGCACGAGCAGTACTTC.

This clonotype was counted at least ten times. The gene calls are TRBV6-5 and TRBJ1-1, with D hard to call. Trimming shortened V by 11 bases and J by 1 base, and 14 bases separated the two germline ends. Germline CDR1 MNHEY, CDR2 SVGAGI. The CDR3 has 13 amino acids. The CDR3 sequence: CASFSSQNTEAFF. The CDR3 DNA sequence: TGTGCCTCCTTTAGCAGCCAGAACACTGAAGCTTTCTTT.

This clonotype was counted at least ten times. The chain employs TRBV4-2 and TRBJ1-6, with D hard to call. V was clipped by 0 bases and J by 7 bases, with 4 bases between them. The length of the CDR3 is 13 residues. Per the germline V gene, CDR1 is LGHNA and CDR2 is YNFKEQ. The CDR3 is CASSQEGNSPLHF. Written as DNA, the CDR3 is TGTGCCAGCAGCCAAGAAGGGAATTCACCCCTCCACTTT.

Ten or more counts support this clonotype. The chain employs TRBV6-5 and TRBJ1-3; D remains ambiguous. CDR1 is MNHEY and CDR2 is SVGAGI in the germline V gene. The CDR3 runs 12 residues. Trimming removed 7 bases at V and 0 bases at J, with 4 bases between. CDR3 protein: CASIGSGNTIYF. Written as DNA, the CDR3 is TGTGCCAGCATCGGCTCTGGAAACACCATATATTTT.

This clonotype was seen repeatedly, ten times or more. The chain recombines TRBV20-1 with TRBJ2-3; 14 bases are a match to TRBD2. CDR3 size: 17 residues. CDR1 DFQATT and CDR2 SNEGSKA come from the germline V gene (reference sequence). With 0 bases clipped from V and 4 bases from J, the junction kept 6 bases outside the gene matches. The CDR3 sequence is CSARDPRTSGRPDTQYF. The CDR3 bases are TGCAGTGCTAGAGATCCGAGGACTAGCGGGAGGCCAGATACGCAGTATTTT.

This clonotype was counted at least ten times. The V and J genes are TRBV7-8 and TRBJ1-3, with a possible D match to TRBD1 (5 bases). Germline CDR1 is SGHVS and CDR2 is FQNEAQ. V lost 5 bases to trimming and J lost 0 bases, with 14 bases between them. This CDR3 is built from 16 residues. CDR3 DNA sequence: TGTGCCAGCAGCCCAGGGACGGCGTCCTCTGGAAACACCATATATTTT. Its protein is CASSPGTASSGNTIYF.

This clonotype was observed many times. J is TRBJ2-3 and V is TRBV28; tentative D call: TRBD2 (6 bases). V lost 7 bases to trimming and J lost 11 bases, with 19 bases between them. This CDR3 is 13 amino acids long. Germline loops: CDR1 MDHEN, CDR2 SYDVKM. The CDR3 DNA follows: TGTGCCAGCAAGACTAGGGATAACTTGGTGCAGTATTTT. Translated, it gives CASKTRDNLVQYF.

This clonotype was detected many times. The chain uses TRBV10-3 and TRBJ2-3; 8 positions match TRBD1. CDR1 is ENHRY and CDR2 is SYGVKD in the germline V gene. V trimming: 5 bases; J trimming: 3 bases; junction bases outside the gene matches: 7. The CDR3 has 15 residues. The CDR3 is CAISKMTGVTDTQYF. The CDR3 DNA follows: TGTGCCATCAGTAAAATGACAGGGGTGACAGATACGCAGTATTTT.

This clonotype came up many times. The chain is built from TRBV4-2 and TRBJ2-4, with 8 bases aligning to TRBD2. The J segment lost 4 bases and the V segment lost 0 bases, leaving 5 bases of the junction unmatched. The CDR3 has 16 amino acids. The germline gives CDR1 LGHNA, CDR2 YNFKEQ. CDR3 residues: CASSQEPGTRKNIQYF. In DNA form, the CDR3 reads TGTGCCAGCAGCCAAGAGCCCGGGACTAGAAAAAACATTCAGTACTTC.

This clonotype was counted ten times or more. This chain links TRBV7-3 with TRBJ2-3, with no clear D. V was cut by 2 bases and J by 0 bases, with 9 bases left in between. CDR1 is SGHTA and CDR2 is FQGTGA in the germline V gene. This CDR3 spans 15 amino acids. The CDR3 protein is CASSLALASTDTQYF. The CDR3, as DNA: TGTGCCAGCAGCTTAGCTTTGGCGAGCACAGATACGCAGTATTTT. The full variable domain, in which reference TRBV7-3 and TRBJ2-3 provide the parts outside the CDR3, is GAGVSQTPSNKVTEKGKYVELRCDPISGHTALYWYRQSLGQGPEFLIYFQGTGAADDSGLPNDRFFAVRPEGSVSTLKIQRTERGDSAVYLCASSLALASTDTQYFGPGTRLTVL.

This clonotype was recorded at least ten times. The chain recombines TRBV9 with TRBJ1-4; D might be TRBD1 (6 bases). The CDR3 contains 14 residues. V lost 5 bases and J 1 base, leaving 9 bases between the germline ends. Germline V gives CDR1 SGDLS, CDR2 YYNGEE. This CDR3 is CASSQQGTNEKLFF. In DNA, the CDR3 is TGTGCCAGCAGTCAACAGGGAACTAATGAAAAACTGTTTTTT.

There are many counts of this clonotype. DNA for the CDR3: TGTGCCAGCAGTTACGGTCTAGCGGGAGGGCACGGTACGCAGTATTTT. Amino acid sequence: CASSYGLAGGHGTQYF. This chain uses TRBV6-5 with TRBJ2-3, with 12 bases matching TRBD2. The CDR3 is made up of 16 amino acids. Germline loops: CDR1 MNHEY, CDR2 SVGAGI. V was pared by 2 bases and J by 8 bases, with 8 bases of the junction left unmatched.

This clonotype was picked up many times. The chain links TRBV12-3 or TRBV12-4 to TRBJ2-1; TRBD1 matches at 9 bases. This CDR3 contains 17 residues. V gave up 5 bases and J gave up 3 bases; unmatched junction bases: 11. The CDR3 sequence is CASSQLPGTGLYNEQFF. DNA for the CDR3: TGTGCCAGCAGTCAACTGCCCGGGACAGGGCTCTACAATGAGCAGTTCTTC.

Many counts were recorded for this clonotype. For the CDR3, the DNA is TGTGCCAGCAGCTTAGGGCCGGGAAACAATGAGCAGTTCTTC. This sequence encodes CASSLGPGNNEQFF. The chain joins TRBV11-3 to TRBJ2-1, with D possibly matching TRBD2 (5 bases). The germline gives CDR1 SGHNT, CDR2 YENEEA. This CDR3 comprises 14 residues. V shed 1 base and J shed 5 bases, with 9 bases lying between them.

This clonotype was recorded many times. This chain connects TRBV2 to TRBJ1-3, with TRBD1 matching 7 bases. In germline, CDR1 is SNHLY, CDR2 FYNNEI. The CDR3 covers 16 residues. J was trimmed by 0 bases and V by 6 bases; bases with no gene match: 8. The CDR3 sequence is CASSPGQPASGNTIYF. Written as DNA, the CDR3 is TGTGCCAGCAGCCCGGGACAGCCCGCCTCTGGAAACACCATATATTTT.

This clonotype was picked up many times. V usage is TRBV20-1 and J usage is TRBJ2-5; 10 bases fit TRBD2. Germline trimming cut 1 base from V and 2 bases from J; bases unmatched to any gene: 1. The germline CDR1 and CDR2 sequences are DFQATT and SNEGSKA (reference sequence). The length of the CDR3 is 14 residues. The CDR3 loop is CSARAAGGQETQYF. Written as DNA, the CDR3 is TGCAGTGCTAGAGCAGCGGGGGGGCAAGAGACCCAGTACTTC.

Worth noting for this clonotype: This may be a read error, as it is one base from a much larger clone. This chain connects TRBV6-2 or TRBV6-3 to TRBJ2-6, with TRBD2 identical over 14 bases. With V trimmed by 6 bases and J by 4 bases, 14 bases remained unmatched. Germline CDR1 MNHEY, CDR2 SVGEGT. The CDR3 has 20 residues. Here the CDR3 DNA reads TGTGCCAGCAGCTCCGCCCAGACTAGCGGGAGGGCGTCGGGGGCCAACGTCCTGACTTTC. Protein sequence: CASSSAQTSGRASGANVLTF.

This chain's CDR3 is CASSSRLAGEVQYF. The CDR3 coding sequence is TGTGCCAGCAGCTCGCGACTAGCGGGAGAGGTCCAGTACTTC. The V and J genes are TRBV7-2 and TRBJ2-5; 12 bases agree with TRBD2. The germline V gene has CDR1 SGHTA and CDR2 FQGNSA. This CDR3 spans 14 amino acids. V lost 4 bases, J lost 10 bases, and 7 bases stayed unmatched.

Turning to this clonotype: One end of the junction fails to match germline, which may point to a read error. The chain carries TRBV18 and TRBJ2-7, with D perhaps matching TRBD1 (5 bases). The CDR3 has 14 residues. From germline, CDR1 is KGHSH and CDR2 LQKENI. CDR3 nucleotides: TGTGTCAGCTCACCACAGGATAGCAGTCGCGAGCAGTACTTC. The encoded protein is CVSSPQDSSREQYF.

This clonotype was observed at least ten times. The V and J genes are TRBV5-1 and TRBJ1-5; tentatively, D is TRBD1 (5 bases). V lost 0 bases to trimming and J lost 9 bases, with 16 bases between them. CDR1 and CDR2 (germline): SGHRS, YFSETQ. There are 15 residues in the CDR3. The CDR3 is CASSLVSAGQGPQHF. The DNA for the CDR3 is TGCGCCAGCAGCTTGGTATCGGCAGGCCAGGGGCCCCAGCATTTT.

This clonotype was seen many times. Here the CDR3 DNA reads TGCAGCGTGGGACTACTAGCGGGAGTGCGGGAGACCCAGTACTTC. Encoded protein: CSVGLLAGVRETQYF. This sequence joins TRBV29-1 and TRBJ2-5; 11 bases are a match to TRBD2. Germline loops: CDR1 SQVTM, CDR2 ANQGSEA. The ends lost 6 bases at V and 5 bases at J; junction bases unmatched: 11. This CDR3 is 15 amino acids long.

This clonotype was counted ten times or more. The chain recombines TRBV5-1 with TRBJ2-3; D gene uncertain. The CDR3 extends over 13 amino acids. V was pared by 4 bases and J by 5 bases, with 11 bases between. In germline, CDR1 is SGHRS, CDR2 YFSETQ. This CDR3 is CASSQTSGDTQYF. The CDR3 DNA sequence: TGCGCCAGCAGCCAAACGTCGGGAGATACGCAGTATTTT.